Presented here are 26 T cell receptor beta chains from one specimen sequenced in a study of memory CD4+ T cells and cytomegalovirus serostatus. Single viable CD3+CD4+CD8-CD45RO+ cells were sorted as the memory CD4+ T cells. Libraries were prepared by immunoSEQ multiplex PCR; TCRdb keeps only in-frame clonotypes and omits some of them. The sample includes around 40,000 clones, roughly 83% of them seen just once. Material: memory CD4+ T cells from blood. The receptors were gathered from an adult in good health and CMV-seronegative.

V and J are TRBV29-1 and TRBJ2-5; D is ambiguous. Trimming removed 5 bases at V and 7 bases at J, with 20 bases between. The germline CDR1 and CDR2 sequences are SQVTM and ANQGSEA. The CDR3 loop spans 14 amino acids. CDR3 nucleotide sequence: TGCAGCGTTAGTGTTCGGCAGCCCGAAGGGACCCAGTACTTC. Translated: CSVSVRQPEGTQYF.

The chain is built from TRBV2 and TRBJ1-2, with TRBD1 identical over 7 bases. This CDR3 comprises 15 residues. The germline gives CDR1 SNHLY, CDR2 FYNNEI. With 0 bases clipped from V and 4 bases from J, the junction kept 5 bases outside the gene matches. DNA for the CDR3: TGTGCCAGCAGTGAAGCCAACAGGGGAATCTATGGCTACACCTTC. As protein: CASSEANRGIYGYTF.

The CDR3 spells CASNYRDREYEPQHF. CDR3 nucleotide sequence: TGTGCCAGCAACTACCGGGACAGGGAATATGAGCCCCAGCATTTT. The chain has TRBV6-6 and TRBJ1-5, with TRBD1 identical over 9 bases. The CDR3 has 15 amino acids. Germline V lookup: CDR1 MNHNY, CDR2 SVGAGI (reference sequence). Germline trimming cut 7 bases from V and 8 bases from J; bases unmatched to any gene: 12.

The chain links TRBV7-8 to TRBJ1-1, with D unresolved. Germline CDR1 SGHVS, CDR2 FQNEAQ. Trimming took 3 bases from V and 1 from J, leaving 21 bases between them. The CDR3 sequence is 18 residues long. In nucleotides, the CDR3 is TGTGCCAGCAGCTTTGGGTGGGCGGAAAGCACCCGGAACACTGAAGCTTTCTTT. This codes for CASSFGWAESTRNTEAFF.

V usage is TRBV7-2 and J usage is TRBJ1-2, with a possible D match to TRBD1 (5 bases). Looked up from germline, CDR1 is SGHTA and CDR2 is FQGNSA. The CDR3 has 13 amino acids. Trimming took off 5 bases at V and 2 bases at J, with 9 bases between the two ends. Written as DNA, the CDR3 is TGTGCCAGCAGCCCGGACATAAACTATGGCTACACCTTC. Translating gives CASSPDINYGYTF. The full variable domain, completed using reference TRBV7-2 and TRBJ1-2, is GAGVSQSPSNKVTEKGKDVELRCDPISGHTALYWYRQSLGQGLEFLIYFQGNSAPDKSGLPSDRFSAERTGGSVSTLTIQRTQQEDSAVYLCASSPDINYGYTFGSGTRLTVV.

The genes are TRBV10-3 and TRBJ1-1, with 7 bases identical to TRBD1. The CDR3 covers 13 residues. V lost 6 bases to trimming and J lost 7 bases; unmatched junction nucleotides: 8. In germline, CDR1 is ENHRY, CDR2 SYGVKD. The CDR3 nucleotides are TGTGCCATCAGACAGGGGCCTGAGGGTGAAGCTTTCTTT. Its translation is CAIRQGPEGEAFF.

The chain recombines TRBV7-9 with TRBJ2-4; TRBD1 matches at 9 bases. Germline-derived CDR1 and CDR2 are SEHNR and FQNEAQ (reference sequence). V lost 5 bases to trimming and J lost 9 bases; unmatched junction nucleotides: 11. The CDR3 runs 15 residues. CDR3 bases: TGTGCCAGCAGCCGACCCGGGACAGGGAGTAGCATTCAGTACTTC. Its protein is CASSRPGTGSSIQYF.

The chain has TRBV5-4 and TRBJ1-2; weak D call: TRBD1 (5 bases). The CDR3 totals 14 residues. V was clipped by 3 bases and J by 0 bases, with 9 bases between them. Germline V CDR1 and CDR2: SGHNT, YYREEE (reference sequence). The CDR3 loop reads CASSSGNANYGYTF. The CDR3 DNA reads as TGTGCCAGCAGCTCAGGGAACGCTAACTATGGCTACACCTTC.

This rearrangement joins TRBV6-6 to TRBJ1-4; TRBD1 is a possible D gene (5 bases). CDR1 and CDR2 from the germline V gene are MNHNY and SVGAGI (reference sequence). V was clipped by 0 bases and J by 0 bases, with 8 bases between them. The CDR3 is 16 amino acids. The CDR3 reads CASSYSRGPTNEKLFF. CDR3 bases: TGTGCCAGCAGTTACTCTAGGGGCCCAACTAATGAAAAACTGTTTTTT.

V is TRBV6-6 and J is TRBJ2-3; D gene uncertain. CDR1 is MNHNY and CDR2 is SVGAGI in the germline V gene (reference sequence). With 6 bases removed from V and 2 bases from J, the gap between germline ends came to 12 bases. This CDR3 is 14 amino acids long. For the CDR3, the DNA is TGTGCCAGCAGCCTTAGACAACCCACAGATACGCAGTATTTT. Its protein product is CASSLRQPTDTQYF.

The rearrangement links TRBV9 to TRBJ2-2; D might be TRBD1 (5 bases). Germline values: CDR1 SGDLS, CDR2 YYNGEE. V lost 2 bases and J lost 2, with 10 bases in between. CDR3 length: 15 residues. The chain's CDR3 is CASSVDSTNTGELFF. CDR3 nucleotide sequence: TGTGCCAGCAGCGTTGACAGTACTAACACCGGGGAGCTGTTTTTT.

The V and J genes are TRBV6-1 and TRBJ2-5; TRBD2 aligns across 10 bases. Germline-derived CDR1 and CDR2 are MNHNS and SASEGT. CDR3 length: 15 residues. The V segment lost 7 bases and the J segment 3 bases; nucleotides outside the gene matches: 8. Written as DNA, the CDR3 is TGTGCCAGCATTTCGTGGCTAGCGGGGGAAGAGACCCAGTACTTC. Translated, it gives CASISWLAGEETQYF.

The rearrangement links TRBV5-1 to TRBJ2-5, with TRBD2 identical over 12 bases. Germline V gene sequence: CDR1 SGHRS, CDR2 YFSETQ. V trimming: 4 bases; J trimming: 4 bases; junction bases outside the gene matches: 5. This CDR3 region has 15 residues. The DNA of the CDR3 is TGCGCCAGCAGCGCCACTAGCGGGGGGTCAGAGACCCAGTACTTC. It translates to CASSATSGGSETQYF.

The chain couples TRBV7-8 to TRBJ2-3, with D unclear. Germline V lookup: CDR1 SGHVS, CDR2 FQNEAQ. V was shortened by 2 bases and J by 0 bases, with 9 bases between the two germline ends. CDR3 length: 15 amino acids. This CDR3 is CASSLMRISTDTQYF. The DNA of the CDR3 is TGTGCCAGCAGCTTAATGCGTATTAGCACAGATACGCAGTATTTT.

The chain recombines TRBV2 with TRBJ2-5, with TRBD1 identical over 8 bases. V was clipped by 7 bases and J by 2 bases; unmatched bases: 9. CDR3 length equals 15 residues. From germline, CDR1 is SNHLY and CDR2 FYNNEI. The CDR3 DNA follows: TGTGCCAGCACACTAGACAGGGGCGATCAAGAGACCCAGTACTTC. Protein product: CASTLDRGDQETQYF.

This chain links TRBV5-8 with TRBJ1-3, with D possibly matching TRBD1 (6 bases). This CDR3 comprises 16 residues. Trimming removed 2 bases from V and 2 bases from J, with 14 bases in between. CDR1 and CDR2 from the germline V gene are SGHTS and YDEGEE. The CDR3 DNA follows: TGTGCCAGCAGCTTAGGGCGGGGGGCTGCTGGAAACACCATATATTTT. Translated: CASSLGRGAAGNTIYF.

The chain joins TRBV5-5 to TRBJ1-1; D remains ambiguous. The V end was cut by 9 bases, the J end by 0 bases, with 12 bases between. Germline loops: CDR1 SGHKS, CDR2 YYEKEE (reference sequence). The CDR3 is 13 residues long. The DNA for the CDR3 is TGTGCCACTGGCAAGTGGATGAACACTGAAGCTTTCTTT. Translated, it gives CATGKWMNTEAFF.

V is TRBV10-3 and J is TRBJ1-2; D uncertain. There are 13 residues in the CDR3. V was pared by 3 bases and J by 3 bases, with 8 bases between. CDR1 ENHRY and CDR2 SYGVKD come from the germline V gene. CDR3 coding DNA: TGTGCCATCAGTGAATCGACGGACTATGGCTACACCTTC. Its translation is CAISESTDYGYTF.

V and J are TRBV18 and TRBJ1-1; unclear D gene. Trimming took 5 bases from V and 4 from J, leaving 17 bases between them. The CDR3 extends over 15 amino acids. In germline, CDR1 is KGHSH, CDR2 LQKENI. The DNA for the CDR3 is TGTGCCAGCTCAAGCTCCGATTGGGGAGGCACTGAAGCTTTCTTT. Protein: CASSSSDWGGTEAFF.

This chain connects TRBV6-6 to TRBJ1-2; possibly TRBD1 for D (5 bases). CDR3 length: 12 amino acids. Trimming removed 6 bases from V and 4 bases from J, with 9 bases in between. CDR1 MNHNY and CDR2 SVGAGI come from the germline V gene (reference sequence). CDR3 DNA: TGTGCCAGCAGCCAAGACAGCTATGGCTACACCTTC. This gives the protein CASSQDSYGYTF.

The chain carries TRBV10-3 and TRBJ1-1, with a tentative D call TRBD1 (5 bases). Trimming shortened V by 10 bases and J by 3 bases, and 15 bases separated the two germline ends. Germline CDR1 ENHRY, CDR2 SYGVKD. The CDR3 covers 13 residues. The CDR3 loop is CATQPKQDTEAFF. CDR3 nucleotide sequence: TGTGCCACCCAACCTAAACAGGACACTGAAGCTTTCTTT.

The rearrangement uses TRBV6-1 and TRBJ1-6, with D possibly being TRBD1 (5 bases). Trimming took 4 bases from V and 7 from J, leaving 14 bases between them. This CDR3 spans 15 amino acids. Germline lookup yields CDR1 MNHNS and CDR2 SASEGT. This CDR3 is CASSVARQMNSPLHF. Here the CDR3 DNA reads TGTGCCAGCAGTGTCGCTAGACAGATGAATTCACCCCTCCACTTT.

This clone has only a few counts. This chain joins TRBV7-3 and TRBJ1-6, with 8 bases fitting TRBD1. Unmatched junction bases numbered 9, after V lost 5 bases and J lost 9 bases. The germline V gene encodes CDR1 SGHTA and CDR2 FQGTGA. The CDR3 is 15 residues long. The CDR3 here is CASSARGQGASPLHF. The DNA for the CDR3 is TGTGCCAGCAGCGCAAGAGGACAGGGAGCTTCACCCCTCCACTTT.

The CDR3 nucleotides are TGTGCCAGCAGGGACATGAGCTCTGGAAACACCATATATTTT. Translated: CASRDMSSGNTIYF. The chain uses TRBV2 and TRBJ1-3; D is possibly TRBD1 (5 bases). Germline loops: CDR1 SNHLY, CDR2 FYNNEI. Trimming took off 6 bases at V and 0 bases at J, with 9 bases between the two ends. The length of the CDR3 is 14 residues.

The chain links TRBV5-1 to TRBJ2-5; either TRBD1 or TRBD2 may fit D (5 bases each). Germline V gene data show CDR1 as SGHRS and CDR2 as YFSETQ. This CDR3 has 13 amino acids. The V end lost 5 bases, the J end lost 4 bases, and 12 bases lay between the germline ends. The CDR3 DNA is TGCGCCAGCAGGAGGGACGTAGGAGAGACCCAGTACTTC. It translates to CASRRDVGETQYF.

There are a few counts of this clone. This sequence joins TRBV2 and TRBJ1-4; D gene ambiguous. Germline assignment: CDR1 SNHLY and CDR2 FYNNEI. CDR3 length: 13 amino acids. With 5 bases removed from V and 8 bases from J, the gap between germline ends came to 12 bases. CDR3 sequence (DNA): TGTGCCAGCAGTCCGACCGGGGTCGAAAAACTGTTTTTT. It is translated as CASSPTGVEKLFF. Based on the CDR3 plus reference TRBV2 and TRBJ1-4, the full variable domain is EPEVTQTPSHQVTQMGQEVILRCVPISNHLYFYWYRQILGQKVEFLVSFYNNEISEKSEIFDDQFSVERPDGSNFTLKIRSTKLEDSAMYFCASSPTGVEKLFFGSGTQLSVL.